A single sample is the source of the 7 T cell receptor beta chains below, sequenced in a study of a mutant IDH1 vaccine in newly diagnosed glioma. Their antigens are not known. Clones were read by immunoSEQ multiplex PCR, and TCRdb kept only the in-frame ones, dropping some. This repertoire shows 60,000 to 75,000 clones, around nine tenths found once; its top ten account for about 2%. Time point meaning: week 35, safety follow-up. Each dose delivered 300 ug of mutant IDH1 20-mer peptide subcutaneously with imiquimod. The starting material was PBMCs, obtained from a glioma patient whose treatment included an IDH1 peptide vaccine. All receptors derive from a man aged 30 to 45 with glioma.

The rearrangement uses TRBV7-8 and TRBJ1-5; the match to TRBD1 covers 11 bases. There are 16 residues in the CDR3. Germline CDR1 SGHVS, CDR2 FQNEAQ. V lost 2 bases, J lost 4 bases, and 4 bases stayed unmatched. CDR3 sequence reads: CASSLRTGGLNQPQHF. CDR3 DNA sequence: TGTGCCAGCAGCTTACGGACAGGGGGCCTTAATCAGCCCCAGCATTTT.

The chain combines TRBV5-1 with TRBJ2-7; a possible D gene is TRBD2 (6 bases). V was clipped by 3 bases and J by 5 bases, with 21 bases between them. From germline, CDR1 is SGHRS and CDR2 YFSETQ. The CDR3 totals 16 residues. The CDR3 nucleotides are TGCGCCAGCAGCTCGTCACCGGGACTGCCGGGGCACGAGCAGTACTTC. Protein: CASSSSPGLPGHEQYF.

Remarks on this clone: Within the sample, other DNA sequences also encode this same CDR3. The V and J genes are TRBV10-3 and TRBJ1-5; 7 nucleotides match TRBD1. The V segment lost 6 bases and the J segment 5 bases; nucleotides outside the gene matches: 4. CDR1 and CDR2 from the germline V gene are ENHRY and SYGVKD. The CDR3 length is 13 residues. In DNA form, the CDR3 reads TGTGCCATCAGCCGGGACAGCGATCAGCCCCAGCATTTT. This gives the protein CAISRDSDQPQHF.

This clone was picked up a small number of times. V usage is TRBV5-4 and J usage is TRBJ1-1, with no clear D. The germline gives CDR1 SGHNT, CDR2 YYREEE (reference sequence). The CDR3 is 13 amino acids. Deletions cut 0 bases from V and 1 base from J, with 4 bases between. The CDR3 DNA reads as TGTGCCAGCAGCTTGGAAAGGAACACTGAAGCTTTCTTT. It encodes CASSLERNTEAFF.

Here the CDR3 DNA reads TGTGCCAGCAGCCTGGAGGTGTCCCAGGAGCAGTTCTTC. Its protein is CASSLEVSQEQFF. This chain joins TRBV7-9 and TRBJ2-1, with D possibly TRBD2 on 5 matching bases. The CDR3 has 13 residues. The V gene's germline CDR1 is SEHNR and CDR2 FQNEAQ (reference sequence). Trimming took off 5 bases at V and 10 bases at J, with 15 bases between the two ends. Full variable domain (remainder filled in from reference TRBV7-9 and TRBJ2-1): DTGVSQNPRHKITKRGQNVTFRCDPISEHNRLYWYRQTLGQGPEFLTYFQNEAQLEKSRLLSDRFSAERPKGSFSTLEIQRTEQGDSAMYLCASSLEVSQEQFFGPGTRLTVL.

This clone has a single count. The chain is built from TRBV5-4 and TRBJ2-6, with D hard to call. Germline V CDR1 and CDR2: SGHNT, YYREEE (reference sequence). The CDR3 is 14 amino acids. Trimming pared 2 bases from V and 4 bases from J, leaving 7 bases between. The CDR3 region has the DNA TGTGCCAGCAGCTTAGCATCAGGGGCCAACGTCCTGACTTTC. Protein: CASSLASGANVLTF.

The rearrangement joins TRBV5-1 to TRBJ2-1, with TRBD2 matching 13 bases. CDR1 is SGHRS and CDR2 is YFSETQ in the germline V gene. The CDR3 has 17 residues. The junction had 10 bases not matched to a gene; V was cut back by 1 base and J by 9 bases. The CDR3 nucleotides read TGCGCCAGCAGCTTGATACTAGCGGGGGGGCCTGGGACTGAGCAGTTCTTC. Protein: CASSLILAGGPGTEQFF.